This T cell receptor beta chain was documented in a study of cytotoxic CD8 clonotypes in ibrutinib-treated CLL. The count of this clone is one. Deep sequencing aimed at 1 in 200,000 to 1 in 1 million T cells' resolution. Sequencing was performed with immunoSEQ multiplex PCR; in TCRdb, only in-frame clones are kept and a portion is missing. This repertoire shows about 180,000 clones, 84% found once; its top ten account for about 4.5%. CDR1 is MDHEN and CDR2 is SYDVKM in the germline V gene. The V gene end was trimmed by 5 bases and the J gene end by 3 bases; junction bases not matched to a gene: 23. The CDR3 extends over 22 amino acids.

Source: PBMCs, taken after 24 months of ibrutinib treatment. The gene calls are TRBV28 and TRBJ2-3; TRBD2 matches 13 bases. The TCR sequence derives from a human donor with chronic lymphocytic leukemia. CDR3 sequence: CASSPPGLAGEFWAQGTDTQYF. CDR3 DNA: TGTGCCAGCAGTCCCCCAGGACTAGCGGGAGAATTCTGGGCCCAGGGGACAGATACGCAGTATTTT.